A selection of T cell receptor beta chains follows, all from one sample in a study of blood T cell repertoires in COVID-19. Using immunoSEQ multiplex PCR, the repertoire was profiled, and TCRdb retains in-frame clones only, with some absent. This sample has 250,000 to 300,000 clones, with about 91% found just once. Material: PBMCs or T cells enriched from blood (not recorded which). Receptors were obtained from a human donor in a cohort exposed to, infected with or recovered from COVID-19 (not recorded which). The donor label of this sample is uncertain. The CDR3 runs from the conserved cysteine through the conserved F or W. A D gene is named only where the DNA matches it firmly. Clone size is stated in some rows and not others, as once, few, many or a class when expanded.

j_gene: TRBJ1-3; d_gene: -; len: 15; v_gene: TRBV6-5; abundance: -; CDR3aa: CASSKTEVSGNTIYF; CDR3nt: TGTGCCAGCAGTAAGACGGAGGTGTCCGGAAACACCATATATTTT
j_gene: TRBJ2-3; d_gene: TRBD2; len: 15; v_gene: TRBV24-1; abundance: -; CDR3aa: CATSRLAGFTDTQYF; CDR3nt: TGTGCCACCAGTCGGCTAGCGGGGTTCACAGATACGCAGTATTTT
j_gene: TRBJ2-3; d_gene: TRBD1; len: 15; v_gene: TRBV6-6; abundance: -; CDR3aa: CASSSRTGDTDTQYF; CDR3nt: TGTGCCAGCAGCTCCAGGACAGGAGACACAGATACGCAGTATTTT
j_gene: TRBJ1-1; d_gene: -; len: 14; v_gene: TRBV10-3; abundance: -; CDR3aa: CAISESQGGTEAFF; CDR3nt: TGTGCCATCAGTGAGTCTCAAGGCGGCACTGAAGCTTTCTTT
j_gene: TRBJ1-1; d_gene: -; len: 18; v_gene: TRBV4-1; abundance: -; CDR3aa: CASSPRLTGVGFWTEAFF; CDR3nt: TGCGCCAGCAGCCCGCGGCTGACCGGAGTCGGTTTCTGGACTGAAGCTTTCTTT
j_gene: TRBJ2-3; d_gene: TRBD1; len: 15; v_gene: TRBV19; abundance: -; CDR3aa: CASRKNTGEEDTQYF; CDR3nt: TGTGCCAGTAGGAAAAACACAGGGGAAGAGGATACGCAGTATTTT
j_gene: TRBJ2-3; d_gene: TRBD2; len: 16; v_gene: TRBV5-1; abundance: -; CDR3aa: CASSWGLAANTDTQYF; CDR3nt: TGCGCCAGCAGCTGGGGACTAGCGGCAAACACAGATACGCAGTATTTT
j_gene: TRBJ1-2; d_gene: -; len: 14; v_gene: TRBV9; abundance: -; CDR3aa: CASSVEDRSYGYTF; CDR3nt: TGTGCCAGCAGCGTAGAGGACAGAAGCTATGGCTACACCTTC
j_gene: TRBJ2-2; d_gene: -; len: 17; v_gene: TRBV4-2; abundance: -; CDR3aa: CASSQVLAGMNTGELFF; CDR3nt: TGTGCCAGCAGCCAAGTCCTTGCGGGGATGAACACCGGGGAGCTGTTTTTT
j_gene: TRBJ2-5; d_gene: TRBD1; len: 15; v_gene: TRBV5-4; abundance: -; CDR3aa: CASSPRGQGRETQYF; CDR3nt: TGTGCCAGCAGCCCGAGGGGACAGGGGAGAGAGACCCAGTACTTC
j_gene: TRBJ2-5; d_gene: -; len: 12; v_gene: TRBV11-3; abundance: -; CDR3aa: CASSHQGRTQYF; CDR3nt: TGTGCCAGCAGCCACCAGGGGAGGACCCAGTACTTC
j_gene: TRBJ1-2; d_gene: -; len: 11; v_gene: TRBV25-1; abundance: -; CDR3aa: CASSRGSGYTF; CDR3nt: TGTGCCAGCAGCAGGGGAAGTGGCTACACCTTC
j_gene: TRBJ2-3; d_gene: -; len: 16; v_gene: TRBV5-6; abundance: -; CDR3aa: CASSSGQGPHTDTQYF; CDR3nt: TGTGCCAGCAGCTCTGGGCAGGGGCCACACACAGATACGCAGTATTTT
j_gene: TRBJ1-2; d_gene: -; len: 12; v_gene: TRBV28; abundance: -; CDR3aa: CASSLDSYGYTF; CDR3nt: TGTGCCAGCAGTCTTGACAGCTATGGCTACACCTTC
j_gene: TRBJ1-1; d_gene: -; len: 11; v_gene: TRBV7-9; abundance: -; CDR3aa: CASSPDSEAFF; CDR3nt: TGTGCCAGCAGCCCCGACAGTGAAGCTTTCTTT
j_gene: TRBJ1-1; d_gene: -; len: 13; v_gene: TRBV6-5; abundance: -; CDR3aa: CASSYSAGDQAFF; CDR3nt: TGTGCCAGCAGTTACTCCGCAGGGGATCAAGCTTTCTTT
j_gene: TRBJ2-2; d_gene: TRBD2; len: 17; v_gene: TRBV4-1; abundance: few; CDR3aa: CASSPGLAGGGTGELFF; CDR3nt: TGCGCCAGCAGCCCCGGACTAGCGGGGGGAGGTACCGGGGAGCTGTTTTTT
j_gene: TRBJ1-2; d_gene: -; len: 12; v_gene: TRBV2; abundance: -; CDR3aa: CASSVGQGGYTF; CDR3nt: TGTGCCAGCAGTGTGGGGCAAGGTGGCTACACCTTC
j_gene: TRBJ2-7; d_gene: -; len: 14; v_gene: TRBV5-6; abundance: -; CDR3aa: CASRGGFSSYEQYF; CDR3nt: TGTGCCAGCAGGGGGGGTTTTTCGAGCTACGAGCAGTACTTC
j_gene: TRBJ2-6; d_gene: -; len: 15; v_gene: TRBV2; abundance: -; CDR3aa: CASSAEGSGANVLTF; CDR3nt: TGTGCCAGCAGTGCGGAGGGCTCTGGGGCCAACGTCCTGACTTTC
j_gene: TRBJ1-1; d_gene: -; len: 11; v_gene: TRBV20-1; abundance: -; CDR3aa: CSARVGRGAFF; CDR3nt: TGCAGTGCTAGAGTAGGCAGGGGTGCTTTCTTT
j_gene: TRBJ2-1; d_gene: -; len: 16; v_gene: TRBV3-1/TRBV3-2; abundance: -; CDR3aa: CASSPGIPQFYNEQFF; CDR3nt: TGTGCCAGCAGCCCAGGGATCCCCCAATTCTACAATGAGCAGTTCTTC
j_gene: TRBJ1-1; d_gene: TRBD1; len: 16; v_gene: TRBV5-1; abundance: -; CDR3aa: CASSPTWDRGWTEAFF; CDR3nt: TGCGCCAGCAGCCCGACCTGGGACAGGGGTTGGACTGAAGCTTTCTTT
j_gene: TRBJ1-1; d_gene: -; len: 15; v_gene: TRBV10-3; abundance: -; CDR3aa: CAISESRGGNTEAFF; CDR3nt: TGTGCCATCAGTGAGTCTAGGGGAGGGAACACTGAAGCTTTCTTT
j_gene: TRBJ1-2; d_gene: TRBD1; len: 12; v_gene: TRBV18; abundance: -; CDR3aa: CASSRQGNGYTF; CDR3nt: TGTGCCAGCTCCCGACAGGGAAATGGCTACACCTTC
j_gene: TRBJ2-7; d_gene: -; len: 15; v_gene: TRBV5-1; abundance: -; CDR3aa: CASSLLAGQTYEQYF; CDR3nt: TGCGCCAGCAGCTTGTTGGCAGGGCAAACCTACGAGCAGTACTTC
j_gene: TRBJ1-2; d_gene: -; len: 13; v_gene: TRBV27; abundance: -; CDR3aa: CATSSREGYGYTF; CDR3nt: TGTGCCACCTCGAGCAGGGAGGGTTATGGCTACACCTTC
j_gene: TRBJ2-7; d_gene: -; len: 14; v_gene: TRBV4-1; abundance: -; CDR3aa: CASSQEPIGSKQYF; CDR3nt: TGCGCCAGCAGCCAGGAGCCGATAGGCAGCAAGCAGTACTTC
j_gene: TRBJ1-4; d_gene: -; len: 16; v_gene: TRBV18; abundance: -; CDR3aa: CASSPVWTDRQEKLFF; CDR3nt: TGTGCCAGCTCACCAGTGTGGACAGACCGCCAGGAAAAACTGTTTTTT
j_gene: TRBJ2-2; d_gene: -; len: 15; v_gene: TRBV4-2; abundance: -; CDR3aa: CASSQLRGATGELFF; CDR3nt: TGTGCCAGCAGCCAATTACGGGGGGCCACCGGGGAGCTGTTTTTT
j_gene: TRBJ2-7; d_gene: -; len: 12; v_gene: TRBV12-3/TRBV12-4; abundance: -; CDR3aa: CASSFSGPEQYF; CDR3nt: TGTGCCAGCAGTTTTTCAGGGCCCGAGCAGTACTTC
j_gene: TRBJ1-2; d_gene: TRBD1; len: 16; v_gene: TRBV5-1; abundance: -; CDR3aa: CASSLVGQGRDYGYTF; CDR3nt: TGCGCCAGCAGCTTGGTGGGACAGGGACGAGACTATGGCTACACCTTC
j_gene: TRBJ1-1; d_gene: -; len: 13; v_gene: TRBV20-1; abundance: -; CDR3aa: CSASIQTNTEAFF; CDR3nt: TGCAGTGCTAGTATACAAACGAACACTGAAGCTTTCTTT
j_gene: TRBJ2-7; d_gene: TRBD1; len: 14; v_gene: TRBV30; abundance: -; CDR3aa: CAWSTPGQGYEQYF; CDR3nt: TGTGCCTGGAGTACCCCGGGACAGGGTTACGAGCAGTACTTC
j_gene: TRBJ1-1; d_gene: TRBD1; len: 14; v_gene: TRBV2; abundance: -; CDR3aa: CASILDRGGTEAFF; CDR3nt: TGTGCCAGCATCCTCGACAGGGGTGGCACTGAAGCTTTCTTT
j_gene: TRBJ1-2; d_gene: -; len: 13; v_gene: TRBV6-2/TRBV6-3; abundance: -; CDR3aa: CASSYLGRGGYTF; CDR3nt: TGTGCCAGCAGTTACCTGGGCCGGGGAGGCTACACCTTC
j_gene: TRBJ2-1; d_gene: -; len: 13; v_gene: TRBV29-1; abundance: -; CDR3aa: CSVDQTVNNEQFF; CDR3nt: TGCAGCGTTGACCAGACAGTAAACAATGAGCAGTTCTTC
j_gene: TRBJ2-1; d_gene: -; len: 15; v_gene: TRBV20-1; abundance: -; CDR3aa: CSASPGAYSYNEQFF; CDR3nt: TGCAGTGCTAGTCCTGGGGCGTACTCCTACAATGAGCAGTTCTTC
j_gene: TRBJ1-1; d_gene: -; len: 12; v_gene: TRBV19; abundance: -; CDR3aa: CASSIGGVEAFF; CDR3nt: TGTGCCAGTAGTATAGGCGGGGTAGAAGCTTTCTTT
j_gene: TRBJ2-7; d_gene: TRBD1; len: 16; v_gene: TRBV6-5; abundance: -; CDR3aa: CASSYSAGQGSYEQYF; CDR3nt: TGTGCCAGCAGTTACTCAGCGGGACAGGGATCCTACGAGCAGTACTTC
j_gene: TRBJ2-1; d_gene: TRBD2; len: 13; v_gene: TRBV6-4; abundance: -; CDR3aa: CASSGRGGREQFF; CDR3nt: TGTGCCAGCAGTGGACGGGGGGGCCGCGAGCAGTTCTTC
j_gene: TRBJ1-1; d_gene: -; len: 14; v_gene: TRBV19; abundance: -; CDR3aa: CASSMATVNTEAFF; CDR3nt: TGTGCCAGTAGTATGGCGACAGTGAACACTGAAGCTTTCTTT
j_gene: TRBJ1-1; d_gene: -; len: 14; v_gene: TRBV19; abundance: -; CDR3aa: CASTIFVGATEAFF; CDR3nt: TGTGCCAGTACCATATTCGTAGGGGCCACTGAAGCTTTCTTT
j_gene: TRBJ2-5; d_gene: TRBD1; len: 16; v_gene: TRBV9; abundance: -; CDR3aa: CASSAEDRGHQETQYF; CDR3nt: TGTGCCAGCAGCGCTGAGGACAGGGGGCACCAAGAGACCCAGTACTTC
j_gene: TRBJ1-1; d_gene: TRBD1; len: 13; v_gene: TRBV9; abundance: -; CDR3aa: CASSPGTEVEAFF; CDR3nt: TGTGCCAGCAGCCCAGGGACAGAAGTTGAAGCTTTCTTT
j_gene: TRBJ2-5; d_gene: TRBD2; len: 14; v_gene: TRBV30; abundance: -; CDR3aa: CAWTLAGGATTQYF; CDR3nt: TGTGCCTGGACCCTAGCGGGGGGGGCTACGACCCAGTACTTC
j_gene: TRBJ2-3; d_gene: -; len: 12; v_gene: TRBV5-1; abundance: -; CDR3aa: CASSSGTDTQYF; CDR3nt: TGCGCCAGCAGCTCAGGGACAGATACGCAGTATTTT